This T cell receptor beta chain derives from a study of blood T cells in healthy people across ages. General study findings and limits: A strong correlation between TCR beta diversity and naive T cell percentage was seen. With unsorted PBMCs, a conclusive comparison of naive versus antigen-experienced cells was not possible. Whereas aged donors had fewer naive CD4+ cells, long-lived donors had more of them and higher diversity.

Remarks on this clonotype: No antigen is known for it. A read error is possible here, since a much larger clone lies one base away.

Trimming pared 3 bases from V and 8 bases from J, leaving 19 bases between. The CDR3 has 15 residues. From germline, CDR1 is DFQATT and CDR2 SNEGSKA (reference sequence). The second PCR ran roughly 7 to 12 cycles with a sample-barcoded 5' primer and J-beta primers. TCRdb reanalysed the 5' RACE reads using MiXCR and keeps one entry per CDR3 protein. The profile shows hundreds of thousands of distinct CDR3 sequences, around 20% of them singletons. This TCR came from a man between 65 and 80 years old in good health. The chain is built from TRBV20-1 and TRBJ1-4; weak D call: TRBD1 (6 bases). The sample taken for sequencing was blood. The CDR3 reads CSASDWGRGKEKLFF. The CDR3 DNA is TGCAGTGCTAGCGATTGGGGCAGGGGAAAGGAAAAACTGTTTTTT.